This T cell receptor beta chain was recovered during a study of cytomegalovirus exposure and HLA in healthy donors. PCR amplification relied on 60 Vbeta primers (plus 13 Jbeta primers). Measured with immunoSEQ multiplex PCR; TCRdb has only the in-frame clones, and not every one. This table holds over 90,000 clones. CDR3 size: 17 residues. With 7 bases clipped from V and 3 bases from J, the junction kept 13 bases outside the gene matches. Germline assignment: CDR1 MDHEN and CDR2 SYDVKM. On this clone itself: What it recognizes is unknown.

General study results and limits: Most TCR beta V segments were productive about 87% or about 30% of the time in an earlier analysis. Prediction of most subjects' HLA-A and HLA-B alleles by TCR beta sequences was reportedly accurate. 87-base-pair reads could not separate some V segments, including TRBV6-2 and TRBV6-3.

This receptor was taken from a man in his forties in good health and CMV-seronegative. The chain joins TRBV28 to TRBJ2-3, with 10 bases aligning to TRBD2. Specimen: PBMCs. The CDR3 region is CASNPARGLAATDTQYF. CDR3 nucleotide sequence: TGTGCCAGCAACCCCGCCCGCGGACTAGCGGCGACAGATACGCAGTATTTT.